The 30 T cell receptor beta chains listed next were all sequenced from one sample in a study of T cells after yellow fever vaccination. TCRdb processed the 5' RACE reads anew with MiXCR; each CDR3 protein has one entry. The sample carries more than 30,000 distinct CDR3 sequences, around 7% recorded once. Sequences were derived from PBMCs, either bulk or a sorted T-cell subset (CD4+, CD8+, memory, or dextramer-sorted; not recorded which), sampled on the day of the first yellow fever vaccination. The source of these receptors is a man younger than 35 who received the YFV17D yellow fever vaccine.

At least ten counts were recorded for this clonotype. This chain connects TRBV5-1 to TRBJ2-5; no reliable D call. The CDR3 consists of 14 residues. Germline V gene sequence: CDR1 SGHRS, CDR2 YFSETQ. With 1 base removed from V and 4 bases from J, the gap between germline ends came to 11 bases. This CDR3 is CASSLFGGRETQYF. The CDR3 DNA reads TGCGCCAGCAGCTTGTTTGGCGGACGAGAGACCCAGTACTTC.

This clonotype was detected only a few times. The chain employs TRBV4-3 and TRBJ2-3, with D maybe TRBD2 (5 bases). This CDR3 region has 14 residues. Germline CDR1 is LGHNA and CDR2 is YSLEER. Between the trimmed V and J ends, which lost 0 bases and 3 bases, there was a span of 7 bases. CDR3: CASSQELETDTQYF. The CDR3 DNA reads TGCGCCAGCAGCCAAGAACTAGAAACAGATACGCAGTATTTT.

This clonotype came up many times. The chain uses TRBV6-7 and TRBJ2-1, with 11 bases fitting TRBD1. TRBV6-7 is treated as an ORF (open reading frame) with a function not yet certain. The CDR3 totals 14 residues. The trim removed 5 bases at V and 6 bases at J, leaving 3 bases unmatched. The CDR3 loop reads CASSPGTGGNEQFF. Written as DNA, the CDR3 is TGTGCCAGCAGTCCCGGGACAGGGGGCAATGAGCAGTTCTTC.

This clonotype was counted many times. The chain carries TRBV7-8 and TRBJ2-7; D is perhaps TRBD1 (6 bases). The CDR3 covers 15 residues. The germline CDR1 and CDR2 sequences are SGHVS and FQNEAQ. Trimming took off 0 bases at V and 2 bases at J, with 11 bases between the two ends. The CDR3 DNA follows: TGTGCCAGCAGCTTAGCGCCTGGACAGACCTACGAGCAGTACTTC. Translation gives CASSLAPGQTYEQYF.

This clonotype was seen ten or more times. The gene calls are TRBV27 and TRBJ2-1, with 8 nucleotides matching TRBD2. CDR3 length equals 16 residues. CDR1 and CDR2 (germline): MNHEY, SMNVEV (reference sequence). J was trimmed by 7 bases and V by 4 bases; bases with no gene match: 12. The CDR3 DNA sequence: TGTGCCAGCAGTTCCTCCGGGGGGGCCTTGTGGAATGAGCAGTTCTTC. Translation: CASSSSGGALWNEQFF.

This clonotype was picked up many times. The genes are TRBV3-1 and TRBJ2-1, with D hard to call. Per the germline V gene, CDR1 is LGHDT and CDR2 is YNNKEL (reference sequence). The CDR3 totals 14 residues. V dropped 3 bases and J dropped 6 bases, with 12 bases sitting between them. For the CDR3, the DNA is TGTGCCAGCAGCCAGCAAAGGGCCACCAATGAGCAGTTCTTC. Translated: CASSQQRATNEQFF.

This clonotype was observed a handful of times. This chain links TRBV18 with TRBJ2-2; TRBD1 matches at 10 bases. Losses at the gene ends were 6 bases for V and 4 bases for J; bases not matched to a gene: 5. Germline values: CDR1 KGHSH, CDR2 LQKENI. The CDR3 has 15 amino acids. This CDR3 reads CASSAGQGTTGELFF. The CDR3 nucleotides read TGTGCCAGCTCGGCGGGACAGGGGACCACCGGGGAGCTGTTTTTT. Drawing the rest from reference TRBV18 and TRBJ2-2, the complete variable domain is NAGVMQNPRHLVRRRGQEARLRCSPMKGHSHVYWYRQLPEEGLKFMVYLQKENIIDESGMPKERFSAEFPKEGPSILRIQQVVRGDSAAYFCASSAGQGTTGELFFGEGSRLTVL.

V is TRBV18 and J is TRBJ1-5; D is undetermined. The CDR3 spans 15 residues. Germline CDR1 reads KGHSH; CDR2 reads LQKENI. V gave up 3 bases and J gave up 7 bases, with 16 bases separating them. The chain's CDR3 is CASSPRGSMSQPQHF. CDR3 nucleotides: TGTGCCAGCTCACCTCGAGGGTCCATGAGCCAGCCCCAGCATTTT. Full variable domain (missing parts from reference TRBV18 and TRBJ1-5): NAGVMQNPRHLVRRRGQEARLRCSPMKGHSHVYWYRQLPEEGLKFMVYLQKENIIDESGMPKERFSAEFPKEGPSILRIQQVVRGDSAAYFCASSPRGSMSQPQHFGDGTRLSIL.

This clonotype showed up many times. The chain uses TRBV28 and TRBJ2-7; possibly TRBD2 for D (7 bases). Germline assignment: CDR1 MDHEN and CDR2 SYDVKM. V lost 7 bases and J lost 4, with 17 bases in between. CDR3 length: 14 amino acids. CDR3 nucleotide sequence: TGTGCCAGCACGATGGGAGGGACACCTTACGAGCAGTACGTC. Its translation is CASTMGGTPYEQYV.

In its sample, this clonotype was seen many times. The V call is TRBV6-2 or TRBV6-3, the J call TRBJ2-2; D gene ambiguous. CDR1 MNHEY and CDR2 SVGEGT come from the germline V gene. Deletions cut 8 bases from V and 7 bases from J, with 11 bases between. The CDR3 spans 12 residues. CDR3 sequence (DNA): TGTGCCAGCGGCAATAATTACGGGGAGCTGTTTTTT. It codes for CASGNNYGELFF.

Details on this clonotype: This sequence may be a read error, since a much larger clone differs from it by one base. The chain joins TRBV4-3 to TRBJ2-3; possibly TRBD1 or TRBD2 for D (5 bases each). CDR3 size: 14 residues. CDR1 and CDR2 (germline): LGHNA, YSLEER. This CDR3 reads CASRQDGAPDTQYF. The CDR3 DNA reads TGCGCCAGCAGACAAGACGGGGCCCCAGATACGCAGTATTTT.

This clonotype was detected ten times or more. The genes are TRBV5-1 and TRBJ2-5; a possible D gene is TRBD2 (5 bases). This CDR3 comprises 14 residues. V lost 0 bases and J 5 bases, leaving 11 bases between the germline ends. CDR1 is SGHRS, CDR2 YFSETQ, per germline. The CDR3 nucleotides read TGCGCCAGCAGCTTGGATATCGAGCGGGAGACCCAGTACTTC. It yields the protein CASSLDIERETQYF.

This sequence joins TRBV5-1 and TRBJ1-2; TRBD1 might be the D (5 bases). Trimming left V 5 bases short and J 3 bases short, with 11 bases between. CDR1 SGHRS and CDR2 YFSETQ come from the germline V gene. The CDR3 sequence is 13 residues long. CDR3 loop: CASSLQGDYGYTF. The DNA of the CDR3 is TGCGCCAGCAGTTTGCAGGGTGACTATGGCTACACCTTC.

This clonotype was observed at least ten times. The rearrangement uses TRBV5-1 and TRBJ1-2; D possibly corresponds to TRBD1 (6 bases). Germline V gene lookup returns CDR1 SGHRS and CDR2 YFSETQ. This CDR3 region has 14 residues. The V end lost 0 bases, the J end lost 2 bases, and 8 bases lay between the germline ends. The CDR3 nucleotides are TGCGCCAGCAGCTTGGACAGGGTCAACTATGGCTACACCTTC. Translated: CASSLDRVNYGYTF.

This clonotype was observed many times. The chain links TRBV20-1 to TRBJ2-3; 12 bases align to TRBD2. J gave up 0 bases and V 3 bases, and 10 bases lay outside the gene matches. CDR1 DFQATT and CDR2 SNEGSKA come from the germline V gene (reference sequence). There are 18 residues in the CDR3. The DNA for the CDR3 is TGCAGTGCTAGTCGGGCTAGCGGGGGGGTCTCTAGCACAGATACGCAGTATTTT. Its translation: CSASRASGGVSSTDTQYF.

This clonotype has a count of ten or more. The V gene is TRBV3-1, the J gene TRBJ2-5; D is unresolved. CDR3 size: 18 residues. V lost 0 bases and J 4 bases, leaving 21 bases between the germline ends. Germline V gives CDR1 LGHDT, CDR2 YNNKEL (reference sequence). CDR3 DNA sequence: TGTGCCAGCAGCCAAGATCTATTAGGGCCCACCCCAGGAGAGACCCAGTACTTC. This codes for CASSQDLLGPTPGETQYF.

This clonotype was counted at least ten times. The chain has TRBV5-1 and TRBJ2-6; D not certain. Germline V gives CDR1 SGHRS, CDR2 YFSETQ. This CDR3 has 16 amino acids. V lost 1 base, J lost 2 bases, and 10 bases lay in between. This CDR3 reads CASSLTLLAGANVLTF. Here the CDR3 DNA reads TGCGCCAGCAGCTTGACACTTTTGGCTGGGGCCAACGTCCTGACTTTC.

The chain employs TRBV6-1 and TRBJ2-5; either TRBD1 or TRBD2 may supply D (5 bases each). This CDR3 comprises 15 residues. CDR1 and CDR2 from the germline V gene are MNHNS and SASEGT. The V and J ends lost 0 bases and 1 base respectively, with 9 bases between them. For the CDR3, the DNA is TGTGCCAGCAGTGAAGCAGAAGGGACCCAAGAGACCCAGTACTTC. Translating it yields CASSEAEGTQETQYF.

This clonotype was counted at least ten times. The gene calls are TRBV12-5 and TRBJ1-4; D gene uncertain. Germline-derived CDR1 and CDR2 are LGHNT and FRNRAP. V gave up 6 bases and J gave up 6 bases, with 14 bases separating them. The CDR3 has 14 amino acids. As DNA, the CDR3 is TGTGCTAGTGGCCCGGTCGGCCGGGATGAAAAACTGTTTTTT. Amino acid sequence: CASGPVGRDEKLFF.

This clonotype appeared many times. The chain is built from TRBV27 and TRBJ2-1, with 10 bases that match TRBD1. After removal of 6 bases from V and 7 bases from J, the junction contained 9 bases not matched to a gene. CDR3 length equals 15 residues. Germline V CDR1 and CDR2: MNHEY, SMNVEV (reference sequence). The CDR3 nucleotides are TGTGCCAGCAGGCTACCGGGACAGGGGAATAATGAGCAGTTCTTC. This sequence encodes CASRLPGQGNNEQFF.

This clonotype was detected ten times or more. The rearrangement links TRBV27 to TRBJ1-5; tentative D call: TRBD1 (5 bases). This CDR3 is 15 amino acids long. Trimming removed 0 bases from V and 5 bases from J, with 11 bases in between. The V gene's germline CDR1 is MNHEY and CDR2 SMNVEV (reference sequence). CDR3 protein: CASSLSSGLDQPQHF. The CDR3 region has the DNA TGTGCCAGCAGTTTATCTTCAGGGTTGGATCAGCCCCAGCATTTT.

This clonotype was seen repeatedly, ten times or more. The gene calls are TRBV11-1 and TRBJ1-5, with D hard to call. V gave up 2 bases and J gave up 5 bases, with 7 bases separating them. Germline V gene sequence: CDR1 SGHAT, CDR2 FQDESV (reference sequence). The CDR3 is 13 amino acids. CDR3 protein: CASSLSDYQPQHF. The CDR3 DNA reads TGTGCCAGCAGCTTATCCGACTATCAGCCCCAGCATTTT.

This clonotype showed up many times. The V call is TRBV7-2, the J call TRBJ1-2; 9 nucleotides align to TRBD1. V shed 6 bases and J 7 bases; nucleotides not matched to a gene: 12. The CDR3 is 15 amino acids. Germline V gene data show CDR1 as SGHTA and CDR2 as FQGNSA. Here the CDR3 DNA reads TGTGCCAGCAGGAGTACCGGGACAGGGTGGTCTGGCTACACCTTC. It encodes CASRSTGTGWSGYTF.

A word on this clonotype: One base away lies a much larger clone, so this may be a sequencing read error. The chain combines TRBV4-1 with TRBJ2-3, with 7 positions matching TRBD2. Per the germline V gene, CDR1 is MGHRA and CDR2 is YSYEKL. This CDR3 is built from 16 residues. The CDR3 DNA reads TGCGTCAGCAGCTCCCCAGAGCGGGGAGTTACAGATACGCAGTATTTT. Residues: CVSSSPERGVTDTQYF.

This clonotype was found many times. J is TRBJ2-2 and V is TRBV19; a possible D gene is TRBD2 (6 bases). CDR1 and CDR2 (germline): LNHDA, SQIVND (reference sequence). The CDR3 covers 15 residues. Between the trimmed V and J ends, which lost 6 bases and 4 bases, there was a span of 15 bases. The CDR3 bases are TGTGCCAGTAGCAGATACCGGGACTCCACCGGGGAGCTGTTTTTT. Protein sequence: CASSRYRDSTGELFF.

Concerning this clonotype: This may be a read error, as it is one base from a much larger clone. This rearrangement joins TRBV7-9 to TRBJ1-3; D unresolved. V gave up 7 bases and J gave up 3 bases, with 13 bases separating them. Germline V lookup: CDR1 SEHNR, CDR2 FQNEAQ (reference sequence). The CDR3 has 14 residues. CDR3 in DNA: TGTGCCAGCAAAGGAGCTAGCTGTGGAAACACCATATATTTT. Protein sequence: CASKGASCGNTIYF.

This clonotype was found many times. The chain links TRBV5-5 to TRBJ2-4; D gene unclear. V shed 1 base and J shed 9 bases, with 8 bases lying between them. Looked up from germline, CDR1 is SGHKS and CDR2 is YYEKEE (reference sequence). This CDR3 region has 12 residues. CDR3 bases: TGTGCCAGCAGCTTGTATGGGATCATTCAGTACTTC. Its translation: CASSLYGIIQYF.

This clonotype was seen many times. The rearrangement links TRBV10-3 to TRBJ1-3; D possibly corresponds to TRBD1 (6 bases). Trimming cost V 6 bases and J 5 bases, with 11 bases left between them. CDR1 and CDR2 (germline): ENHRY, SYGVKD. This CDR3 spans 13 amino acids. CDR3 sequence reads: CAISPGDRNTIYF. In nucleotides, the CDR3 is TGTGCCATCAGCCCGGGGGACAGAAACACCATATATTTT.

This clonotype was detected many times. The chain has TRBV7-6 and TRBJ1-5, with a tentative D call TRBD1 (6 bases). Germline V gives CDR1 SGHVS, CDR2 FNYEAQ. The CDR3 runs to 15 residues. The V end lost 5 bases, the J end lost 4 bases, and 15 bases lay between the germline ends. CDR3 region: CASSLSGTSNQPQHF. The CDR3 DNA is TGTGCCAGCAGCCTATCCGGGACATCAAATCAGCCCCAGCATTTT.

This clonotype showed up many times. V is TRBV6-5 and J is TRBJ2-7; D is ambiguous. This CDR3 region has 11 residues. The germline V gene has CDR1 MNHEY and CDR2 SVGAGI. The V end lost 2 bases, the J end lost 8 bases, and 7 bases lay between the germline ends. The CDR3 DNA reads as TGTGCCAGCAGTTACGGGCGGCAGCAGTACTTC. It is translated as CASSYGRQQYF.